A single sample gave rise to the 6 T cell receptor beta chains below, sequenced in a study of blood T cells in healthy people across ages. Using a J-beta primer mix together with a sample-barcoded 5' primer, a second PCR was run for about 7 to 12 cycles. TCRdb reanalysed the 5' RACE reads using MiXCR and keeps one entry per CDR3 protein. Of around 1,900,000 distinct CDR3 sequences listed, roughly two fifths were seen once; the top ten hold under 30%. The sequenced sample consisted of blood. The receptors come from a human donor in good health.

The chain has TRBV7-2 and TRBJ2-5; 8 nucleotides match TRBD2. Germline V CDR1 and CDR2: SGHTA, FQGNSA. J gave up 5 bases and V 4 bases, and 15 bases lay outside the gene matches. The CDR3 loop spans 17 amino acids. Here the CDR3 reads CASSSGLAGARRETQYF. The CDR3 nucleotides read TGTGCCAGCAGCTCCGGACTAGCAGGGGCCCGGAGGGAGACCCAGTACTTC.

This rearrangement joins TRBV29-1 to TRBJ1-1; a weak D match, TRBD1 (5 bases). With 4 bases removed from V and 2 bases from J, the gap between germline ends came to 11 bases. Germline V gene data show CDR1 as SQVTM and CDR2 as ANQGSEA. This CDR3 region has 13 residues. For the CDR3, the DNA is TGCAGCGTTGCAGGCAGGGCAAACACTGAAGCTTTCTTT. Translation: CSVAGRANTEAFF. Full variable domain (missing parts from reference TRBV29-1 and TRBJ1-1): SAVISQKPSRDICQRGTSLTIQCQVDSQVTMMFWYRQQPGQSLTLIATANQGSEATYESGFVIDKFPISRPNLTFSTLTVSNMSPEDSSIYLCSVAGRANTEAFFGQGTRLTVV.

This rearrangement joins TRBV18 to TRBJ1-6; unclear D gene. The CDR3 loop spans 14 amino acids. CDR1 is KGHSH and CDR2 is LQKENI in the germline V gene. Trimming stripped 6 bases from V and 9 bases from J, with 15 bases between. The CDR3 loop reads CASSPMRESSPLHF. CDR3 sequence (DNA): TGTGCCAGCTCCCCAATGCGGGAGAGTTCACCCCTCCACTTT.

For the CDR3, the DNA is TGCAGTGCTCCGACGATAGAAAGGGGCTACACCTTC. This sequence encodes CSAPTIERGYTF. The chain links TRBV20-1 to TRBJ1-2; D is undetermined. Germline CDR1 reads DFQATT; CDR2 reads SNEGSKA (reference sequence). This CDR3 is 12 amino acids long. V gave up 5 bases and J gave up 8 bases, with 15 bases separating them.

The table lists this clonotype with a few counts. The CDR3 spells CSAARQGLNIQYF. The CDR3 nucleotides are TGCAGTGCCGCACGACAGGGGCTAAACATTCAGTACTTC. The V gene is TRBV20-1, the J gene TRBJ2-4; 8 bases are shared with TRBD1. The J segment lost 6 bases and the V segment lost 6 bases, leaving 7 bases of the junction unmatched. The CDR3 contains 13 residues. Per the germline V gene, CDR1 is DFQATT and CDR2 is SNEGSKA (reference sequence).

The CDR3 DNA reads as TGCGCCAGCAGCTTGGGAACATTTGCTGGGGCCAACGTCCTGACTTTC. Translating it yields CASSLGTFAGANVLTF. This rearrangement joins TRBV5-1 to TRBJ2-6; D is unresolved. Germline V gene lookup returns CDR1 SGHRS and CDR2 YFSETQ. V dropped 0 bases and J dropped 2 bases, with 9 bases sitting between them. The length of the CDR3 is 16 residues.